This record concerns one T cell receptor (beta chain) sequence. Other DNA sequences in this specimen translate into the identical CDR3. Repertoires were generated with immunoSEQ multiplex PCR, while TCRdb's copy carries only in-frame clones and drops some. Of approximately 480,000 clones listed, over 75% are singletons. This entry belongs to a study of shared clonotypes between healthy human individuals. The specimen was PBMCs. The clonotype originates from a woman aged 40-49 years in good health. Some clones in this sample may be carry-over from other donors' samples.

The CDR3 protein is CASSPGEGGTEAFF. In nucleotides, the CDR3 is TGCGCCAGCAGCCCCGGGGAGGGGGGGACTGAAGCTTTCTTT. This chain joins TRBV5-1 and TRBJ1-1; TRBD1 is a possible D gene (6 bases). The CDR3 is made up of 14 amino acids. Trimming removed 4 bases at V and 5 bases at J, with 15 bases between. Germline loops: CDR1 SGHRS, CDR2 YFSETQ.